These T cell receptor beta chains were read from a single sample in a study of CD8 T cells in ankylosing spondylitis. TCRdb re-analysed the 5' RACE reads in MiXCR, keeping a single row per CDR3 protein. The data hold some 220,000 distinct CDR3 sequences, with 7% to 8% observed a single time. Material: blood, either unsorted or a sorted T cell fraction (not recorded which). These TCRs come from a male donor with ankylosing spondylitis. Each CDR3 is given with its conserved first and last residue. Each record gives: D gene, CDR3 length, J gene, clone size, V gene, CDR3 DNA, CDR3 protein. D genes are given only for firm matches. The size of a clone is reported for some rows only, either as once, few or many, or as a class for expanded clones.

d_gene: TRBD1; len: 17; j_gene: TRBJ2-2; abundance: many; v_gene: TRBV27; CDR3nt: TGTGCCAGCAGTTTATCCCCCGGGACAGGGTTAGTCGGGGAGCTGTTTTTT; CDR3aa: CASSLSPGTGLVGELFF
d_gene: TRBD1; len: 13; j_gene: TRBJ2-7; abundance: many; v_gene: TRBV7-2; CDR3nt: TGTGCCAGCAGCTCAACAGGGGCCTACGAGCAGTACTTC; CDR3aa: CASSSTGAYEQYF
d_gene: TRBD2; len: 15; j_gene: TRBJ2-1; abundance: many; v_gene: TRBV7-2; CDR3nt: TGTGCCAGCAGCCCAAGTAGCGGGCCTTACAATGAGCAGTTCTTC; CDR3aa: CASSPSSGPYNEQFF
d_gene: TRBD1; len: 16; j_gene: TRBJ2-5; abundance: many; v_gene: TRBV28; CDR3nt: TGTGCCAGCAGTTTACCCAATCCTACAGGGGGAGAGACCCAGTACTTC; CDR3aa: CASSLPNPTGGETQYF
d_gene: TRBD1; len: 14; j_gene: TRBJ1-1; abundance: many; v_gene: TRBV9; CDR3nt: TGTGCCAGCAGAGGAGGGGGCGGTGACACTGAAGCTTTCTTT; CDR3aa: CASRGGGGDTEAFF
d_gene: .; len: 12; j_gene: TRBJ2-7; abundance: .; v_gene: TRBV21-1; CDR3nt: TGTGCCAGCAGCAAAGGTTTAAGGGAGCAGTACTTC; CDR3aa: CASSKGLREQYF
d_gene: .; len: 14; j_gene: TRBJ1-3; abundance: many; v_gene: TRBV5-1; CDR3nt: TGCGCCAGCAGAACGGATCCCTCTGGAAACACCATATATTTT; CDR3aa: CASRTDPSGNTIYF
d_gene: .; len: 13; j_gene: TRBJ1-2; abundance: few; v_gene: TRBV9; CDR3nt: TGTGCCAGCAGCGCCAGGGGTAACTATGGCTACACCTTC; CDR3aa: CASSARGNYGYTF
d_gene: TRBD1; len: 14; j_gene: TRBJ1-2; abundance: .; v_gene: TRBV27; CDR3nt: TGTGCCAGCAGCCTACTGGGACAGGGCTCTTCCTACACCTTC; CDR3aa: CASSLLGQGSSYTF
d_gene: .; len: 15; j_gene: TRBJ2-7; abundance: many; v_gene: TRBV6-5; CDR3nt: TGTGCCAGCAGTTACCGACCTTCGGAACACTACGAGCAGTACTTC; CDR3aa: CASSYRPSEHYEQYF
d_gene: TRBD2; len: 17; j_gene: TRBJ2-1; abundance: many; v_gene: TRBV5-1; CDR3nt: TGCGCCAGCAGCCGGGAGGCTAGCGGGCGATCCTACAATGAGCAGTTCTTC; CDR3aa: CASSREASGRSYNEQFF
d_gene: .; len: 13; j_gene: TRBJ2-7; abundance: many; v_gene: TRBV7-9; CDR3nt: TGTGCCAGCAGCTTCCCTCTCCTGAACGAGCAGTACTTC; CDR3aa: CASSFPLLNEQYF
d_gene: TRBD2; len: 17; j_gene: TRBJ2-1; abundance: few; v_gene: TRBV9; CDR3nt: TGTGCCAGCAGCGTATTTAGCGGGGGGCCAGAAACTAATGAGCAGTTCTTC; CDR3aa: CASSVFSGGPETNEQFF
d_gene: TRBD1; len: 13; j_gene: TRBJ1-2; abundance: .; v_gene: TRBV29-1; CDR3nt: TGCAGCGGTTTTTCAGGGGGGATCTGGGGCTACACCTTC; CDR3aa: CSGFSGGIWGYTF
d_gene: .; len: 14; j_gene: TRBJ2-7; abundance: many; v_gene: TRBV7-2; CDR3nt: TGTGCCAGCAGCTTTAGGGGTCCCACCTACGAGCAGTACTTC; CDR3aa: CASSFRGPTYEQYF
d_gene: .; len: 13; j_gene: TRBJ2-1; abundance: few; v_gene: TRBV24-1; CDR3nt: TGTGCCACCAGGGCGGACTCCTACAATGAGCAGTTCTTC; CDR3aa: CATRADSYNEQFF
d_gene: .; len: 16; j_gene: TRBJ1-5; abundance: many; v_gene: TRBV7-2; CDR3nt: TGTGCCAGCAGCCTAATATACGGTGCAGGTCGTCAGCCCCAGCATTTT; CDR3aa: CASSLIYGAGRQPQHF
d_gene: .; len: 14; j_gene: TRBJ2-3; abundance: many; v_gene: TRBV7-9; CDR3nt: TGTGCCAGCAGCTTCGGACAGCCCACAGATACGCAGTATTTT; CDR3aa: CASSFGQPTDTQYF
d_gene: TRBD2; len: 18; j_gene: TRBJ2-2; abundance: .; v_gene: TRBV4-3; CDR3nt: TGCGCCAGCAGCCAAGAGTCGGCTAGCGGGAGTGGCACCGGGGAGCTGTTTTTT; CDR3aa: CASSQESASGSGTGELFF
d_gene: TRBD1; len: 17; j_gene: TRBJ1-1; abundance: .; v_gene: TRBV18; CDR3nt: TGTGCCAGCTCACACTTTGACAGGGAGGGTATGAACACTGAAGCTTTCTTT; CDR3aa: CASSHFDREGMNTEAFF
d_gene: TRBD1; len: 15; j_gene: TRBJ1-2; abundance: few; v_gene: TRBV5-6; CDR3nt: TGTGCCAGCAGCCTTTGGACAGGGGAAGGGAATGGCTACACCTTC; CDR3aa: CASSLWTGEGNGYTF
d_gene: TRBD1; len: 17; j_gene: TRBJ2-5; abundance: many; v_gene: TRBV28; CDR3nt: TGTGCCAGCAGTTTACACTCCCCTTACAGGGGGCAAGAGACCCAGTACTTC; CDR3aa: CASSLHSPYRGQETQYF
d_gene: TRBD1; len: 17; j_gene: TRBJ1-6; abundance: .; v_gene: TRBV20-1; CDR3nt: TGCAGTGCTAGAGATGCGGACAGGACAAATTGGAATTCACCCCTCCACTTT; CDR3aa: CSARDADRTNWNSPLHF
d_gene: TRBD2; len: 16; j_gene: TRBJ2-1; abundance: many; v_gene: TRBV4-1; CDR3nt: TGCGCCAGCAGCCAAGCGCCTAGCGGGAGGTTAGATGAGCAGTTCTTC; CDR3aa: CASSQAPSGRLDEQFF
d_gene: .; len: 13; j_gene: TRBJ2-2; abundance: few; v_gene: TRBV19; CDR3nt: TGTGCCAGTAGTATAGATTTCACCGGGGAGCTGTTTTTT; CDR3aa: CASSIDFTGELFF
d_gene: .; len: 17; j_gene: TRBJ1-4; abundance: many; v_gene: TRBV12-3/TRBV12-4; CDR3nt: TGTGCCAGCAGTTTCCTCGAGGAGGGGACACACAATGAAAAACTGTTTTTT; CDR3aa: CASSFLEEGTHNEKLFF
d_gene: TRBD1; len: 15; j_gene: TRBJ2-1; abundance: .; v_gene: TRBV7-6; CDR3nt: TGTGCCAGCAGCCAAAGACAGGGGGTTAGAAATGAGCAGTTCTTC; CDR3aa: CASSQRQGVRNEQFF
d_gene: .; len: 13; j_gene: TRBJ1-1; abundance: many; v_gene: TRBV7-3; CDR3nt: TGTGCCAGCAGTCGCAATGGGGCGGCTGAAGCTTTCTTT; CDR3aa: CASSRNGAAEAFF
d_gene: .; len: 13; j_gene: TRBJ2-7; abundance: .; v_gene: TRBV29-1; CDR3nt: TGCAGCGTTGAAAGTGACCCATCCTACGAGCAGTACTTC; CDR3aa: CSVESDPSYEQYF
d_gene: TRBD1; len: 14; j_gene: TRBJ2-7; abundance: many; v_gene: TRBV7-9; CDR3nt: TGTGCCAGCAGCTCGCGGACAGGTCCCCACGAGCAGTACTTC; CDR3aa: CASSSRTGPHEQYF
d_gene: TRBD2; len: 15; j_gene: TRBJ2-3; abundance: many; v_gene: TRBV20-1; CDR3nt: TGCAGTGCTAGAGAAGCTGCGGGAGATGTAGATACGCAGTATTTT; CDR3aa: CSAREAAGDVDTQYF
d_gene: .; len: 11; j_gene: TRBJ2-7; abundance: many; v_gene: TRBV28; CDR3nt: TGTGCCACCGCCGCGATGGACGAGCAGTACTTC; CDR3aa: CATAAMDEQYF
d_gene: .; len: 15; j_gene: TRBJ2-1; abundance: many; v_gene: TRBV29-1; CDR3nt: TGCAGCGTTGCTTCTGGGGTTAGTTCCTACAATGAGCAGTTCTTC; CDR3aa: CSVASGVSSYNEQFF
d_gene: TRBD2; len: 14; j_gene: TRBJ2-1; abundance: many; v_gene: TRBV28; CDR3nt: TGTGCCAGCAGTCGACTAGCGGGAGGGCAAGAGCAGTTCTTC; CDR3aa: CASSRLAGGQEQFF
d_gene: .; len: 12; j_gene: TRBJ2-7; abundance: few; v_gene: TRBV6-2/TRBV6-3; CDR3nt: TGTGCCAGCAGTTGGAAACGCTACGAGCAGTACTTC; CDR3aa: CASSWKRYEQYF
d_gene: TRBD1; len: 15; j_gene: TRBJ2-1; abundance: few; v_gene: TRBV10-1; CDR3nt: TGCGCCAGCAGTGAGGTAGGACAGGGGGCCGATGAGCAGTTCTTC; CDR3aa: CASSEVGQGADEQFF
d_gene: TRBD1; len: 13; j_gene: TRBJ2-3; abundance: few; v_gene: TRBV7-9; CDR3nt: TGTGCCAGCAGCGAGGACAGGGTGAATACGCAGTATTTT; CDR3aa: CASSEDRVNTQYF